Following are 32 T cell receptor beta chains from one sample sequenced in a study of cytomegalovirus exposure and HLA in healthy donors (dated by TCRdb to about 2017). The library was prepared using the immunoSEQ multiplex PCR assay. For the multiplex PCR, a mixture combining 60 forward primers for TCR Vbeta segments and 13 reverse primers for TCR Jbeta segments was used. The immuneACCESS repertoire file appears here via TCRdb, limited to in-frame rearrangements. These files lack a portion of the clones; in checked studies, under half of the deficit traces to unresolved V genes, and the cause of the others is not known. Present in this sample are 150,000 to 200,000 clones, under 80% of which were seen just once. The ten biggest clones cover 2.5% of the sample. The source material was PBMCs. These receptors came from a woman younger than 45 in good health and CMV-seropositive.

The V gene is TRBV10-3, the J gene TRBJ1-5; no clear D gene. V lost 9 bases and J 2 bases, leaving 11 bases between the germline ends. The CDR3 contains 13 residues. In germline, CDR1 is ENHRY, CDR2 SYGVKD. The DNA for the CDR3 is TGTGCCATACGGCAAGAGGGCAATCAGCCCCAGCATTTT. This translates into CAIRQEGNQPQHF.

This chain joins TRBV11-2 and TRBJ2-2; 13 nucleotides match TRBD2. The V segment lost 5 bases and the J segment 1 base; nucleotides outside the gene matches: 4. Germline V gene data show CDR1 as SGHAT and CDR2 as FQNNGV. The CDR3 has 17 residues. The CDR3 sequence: CASSPWTSGGNTGELFF. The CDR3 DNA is TGTGCCAGCAGCCCTTGGACTAGCGGGGGGAACACCGGGGAGCTGTTTTTT. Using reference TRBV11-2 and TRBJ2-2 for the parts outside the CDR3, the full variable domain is EAGVAQSPRYKIIEKRQSVAFWCNPISGHATLYWYQQILGQGPKLLIQFQNNGVVDDSQLPKDRFSAERLKGVDSTLKIQPAKLEDSAVYLCASSPWTSGGNTGELFFGEGSRLTVL.

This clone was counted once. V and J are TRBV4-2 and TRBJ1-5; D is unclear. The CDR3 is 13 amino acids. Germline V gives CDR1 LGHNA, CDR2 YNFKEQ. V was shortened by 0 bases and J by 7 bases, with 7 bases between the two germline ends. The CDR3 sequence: CASSQDLEQPQHF. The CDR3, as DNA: TGTGCCAGCAGCCAAGATCTTGAGCAGCCCCAGCATTTT.

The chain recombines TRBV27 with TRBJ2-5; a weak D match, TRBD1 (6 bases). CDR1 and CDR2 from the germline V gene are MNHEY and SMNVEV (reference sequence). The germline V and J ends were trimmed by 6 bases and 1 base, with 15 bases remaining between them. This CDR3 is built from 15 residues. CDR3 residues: CASSRLQGVQETQYF. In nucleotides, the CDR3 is TGTGCCAGCAGCCGACTACAGGGAGTCCAAGAGACCCAGTACTTC.

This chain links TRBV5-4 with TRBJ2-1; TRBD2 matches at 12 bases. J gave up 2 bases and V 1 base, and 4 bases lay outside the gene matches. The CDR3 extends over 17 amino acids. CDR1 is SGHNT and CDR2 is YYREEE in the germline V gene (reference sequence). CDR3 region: CASSLTSGGWAYNEQFF. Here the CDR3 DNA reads TGTGCCAGCAGCTTGACTAGCGGGGGGTGGGCCTACAATGAGCAGTTCTTC.

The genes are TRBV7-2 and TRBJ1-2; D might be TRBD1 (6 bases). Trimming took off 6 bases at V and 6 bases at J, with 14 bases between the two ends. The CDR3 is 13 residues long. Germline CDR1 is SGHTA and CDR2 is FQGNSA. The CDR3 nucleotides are TGTGCCAGCAGGTTACAGGGTGGGGATGGCTACACCTTC. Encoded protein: CASRLQGGDGYTF. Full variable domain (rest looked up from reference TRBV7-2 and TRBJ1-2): GAGVSQSPSNKVTEKGKDVELRCDPISGHTALYWYRQSLGQGLEFLIYFQGNSAPDKSGLPSDRFSAERTGGSVSTLTIQRTQQEDSAVYLCASRLQGGDGYTFGSGTRLTVV.

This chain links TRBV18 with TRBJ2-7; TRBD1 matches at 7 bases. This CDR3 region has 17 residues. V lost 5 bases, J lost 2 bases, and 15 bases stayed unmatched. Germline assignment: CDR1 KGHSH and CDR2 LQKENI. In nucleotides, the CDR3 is TGTGCCAGCTCATTACCTACAACGACAGGGAAAACCTACGAGCAGTACTTC. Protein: CASSLPTTTGKTYEQYF.

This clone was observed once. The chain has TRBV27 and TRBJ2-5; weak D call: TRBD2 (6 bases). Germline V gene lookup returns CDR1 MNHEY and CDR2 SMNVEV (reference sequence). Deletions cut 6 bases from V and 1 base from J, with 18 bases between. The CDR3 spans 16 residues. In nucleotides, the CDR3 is TGTGCCAGCAGCCCTACCGCTACTAGCTCCCAAGAGACCCAGTACTTC. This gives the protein CASSPTATSSQETQYF.

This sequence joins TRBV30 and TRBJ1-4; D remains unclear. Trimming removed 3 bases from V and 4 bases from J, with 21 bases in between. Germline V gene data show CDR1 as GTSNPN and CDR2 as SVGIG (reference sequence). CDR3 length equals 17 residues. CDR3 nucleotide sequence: TGTGCCTGGAGCGACGGGGATTGGGTCCCCGTTAATGAAAAACTGTTTTTT. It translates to CAWSDGDWVPVNEKLFF.

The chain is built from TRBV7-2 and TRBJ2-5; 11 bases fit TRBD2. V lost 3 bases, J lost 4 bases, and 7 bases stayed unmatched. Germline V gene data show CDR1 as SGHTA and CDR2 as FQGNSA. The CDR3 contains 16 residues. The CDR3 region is CASSLTSGAIRETQYF. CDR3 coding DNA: TGTGCCAGCAGCTTGACTAGCGGGGCTATAAGAGAGACCCAGTACTTC.

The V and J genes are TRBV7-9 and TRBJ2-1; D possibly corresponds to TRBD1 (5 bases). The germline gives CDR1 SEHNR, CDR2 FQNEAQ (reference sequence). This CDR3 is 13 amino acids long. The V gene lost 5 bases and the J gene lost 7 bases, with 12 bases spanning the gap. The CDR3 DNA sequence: TGTGCCAGCAGCGTAGGGGTGGAGAATGAGCAGTTCTTC. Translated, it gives CASSVGVENEQFF.

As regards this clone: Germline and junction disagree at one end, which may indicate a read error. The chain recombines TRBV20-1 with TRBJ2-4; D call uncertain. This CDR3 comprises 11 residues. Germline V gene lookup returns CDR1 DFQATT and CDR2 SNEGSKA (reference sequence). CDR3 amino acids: CSASTKNSQYF. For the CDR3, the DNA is TGCAGTGCGAGTACAAAAAACAGTCAGTACTTC.

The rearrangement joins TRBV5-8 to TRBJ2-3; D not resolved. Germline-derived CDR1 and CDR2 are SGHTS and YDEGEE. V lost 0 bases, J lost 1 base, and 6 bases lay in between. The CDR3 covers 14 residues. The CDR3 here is CASSLAAGTDTQYF. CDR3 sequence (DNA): TGTGCCAGCAGCTTGGCTGCGGGCACAGATACGCAGTATTTT.

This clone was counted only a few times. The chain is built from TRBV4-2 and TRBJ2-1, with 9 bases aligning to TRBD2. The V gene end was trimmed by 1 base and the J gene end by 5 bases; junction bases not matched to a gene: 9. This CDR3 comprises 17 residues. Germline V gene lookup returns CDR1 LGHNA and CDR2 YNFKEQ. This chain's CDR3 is CASSQGPGTSIHNEQFF. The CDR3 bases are TGTGCCAGCAGCCAAGGACCCGGGACTAGCATCCACAATGAGCAGTTCTTC.

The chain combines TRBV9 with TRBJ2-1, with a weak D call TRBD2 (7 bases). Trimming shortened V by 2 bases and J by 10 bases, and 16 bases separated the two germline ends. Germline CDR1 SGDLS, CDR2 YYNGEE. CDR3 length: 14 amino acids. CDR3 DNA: TGTGCCAGCAGCGTCAGCGGGGACAAGGGAGAGCAGTTCTTC. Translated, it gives CASSVSGDKGEQFF.

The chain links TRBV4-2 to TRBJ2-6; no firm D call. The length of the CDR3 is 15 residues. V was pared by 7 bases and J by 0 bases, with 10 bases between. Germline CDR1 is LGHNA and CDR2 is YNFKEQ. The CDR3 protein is CASNLPLSGANVLTF. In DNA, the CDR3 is TGTGCCAGCAACCTACCACTCTCTGGGGCCAACGTCCTGACTTTC.

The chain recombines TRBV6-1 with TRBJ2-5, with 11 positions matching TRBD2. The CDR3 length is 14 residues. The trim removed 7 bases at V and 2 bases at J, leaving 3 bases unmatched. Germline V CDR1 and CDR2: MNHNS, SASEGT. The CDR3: CASMASGGQETQYF. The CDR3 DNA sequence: TGTGCCAGCATGGCTAGCGGGGGGCAAGAGACCCAGTACTTC.

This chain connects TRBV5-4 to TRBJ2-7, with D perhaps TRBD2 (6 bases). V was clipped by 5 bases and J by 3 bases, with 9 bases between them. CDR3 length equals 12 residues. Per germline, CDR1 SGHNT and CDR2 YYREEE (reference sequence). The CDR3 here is CASSGGNYEQYF. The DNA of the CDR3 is TGTGCCAGCAGTGGGGGGAACTACGAGCAGTACTTC. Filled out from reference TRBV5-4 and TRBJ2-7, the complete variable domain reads ETGVTQSPTHLIKTRGQQVTLRCSSQSGHNTVSWYQQALGQGPQFIFQYYREEENGRGNFPPRFSGLQFPNYSSELNVNALELDDSALYLCASSGGNYEQYFGPGTRLTVT.

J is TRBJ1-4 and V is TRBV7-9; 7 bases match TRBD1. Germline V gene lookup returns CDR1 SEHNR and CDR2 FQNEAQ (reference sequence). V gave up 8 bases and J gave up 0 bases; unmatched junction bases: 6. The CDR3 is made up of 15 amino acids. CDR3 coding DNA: TGTGCCAGCCGAGGGGGACAGACAACTAATGAAAAACTGTTTTTT. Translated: CASRGGQTTNEKLFF.

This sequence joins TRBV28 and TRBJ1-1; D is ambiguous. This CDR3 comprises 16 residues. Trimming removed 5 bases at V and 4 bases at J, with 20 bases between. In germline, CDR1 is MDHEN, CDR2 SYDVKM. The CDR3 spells CASSRHRNRVGTEAFF. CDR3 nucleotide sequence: TGTGCCAGCAGTCGACACCGCAACCGAGTGGGCACTGAAGCTTTCTTT.

The CDR3 DNA reads TGTGCCAGCAGCCAGAATAACTATGGCTACACCTTC. This gives the protein CASSQNNYGYTF. This rearrangement joins TRBV6-6 to TRBJ1-2; D uncertain. The CDR3 totals 12 residues. Trimming left V 6 bases short and J 1 base short, with 6 bases between. Germline lookup yields CDR1 MNHNY and CDR2 SVGAGI (reference sequence).

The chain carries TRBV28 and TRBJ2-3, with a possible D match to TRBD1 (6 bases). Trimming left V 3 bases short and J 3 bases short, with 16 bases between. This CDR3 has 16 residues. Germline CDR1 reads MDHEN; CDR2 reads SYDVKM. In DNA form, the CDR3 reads TGTGCCAGCAGTTTCACCCCACAGGGTATGACAGATACGCAGTATTTT. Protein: CASSFTPQGMTDTQYF. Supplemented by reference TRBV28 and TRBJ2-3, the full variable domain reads DVKVTQSSRYLVKRTGEKVFLECVQDMDHENMFWYRQDPGLGLRLIYFSYDVKMKEKGDIPEGYSVSREKKERFSLILESASTNQTSMYLCASSFTPQGMTDTQYFGPGTRLTVL.

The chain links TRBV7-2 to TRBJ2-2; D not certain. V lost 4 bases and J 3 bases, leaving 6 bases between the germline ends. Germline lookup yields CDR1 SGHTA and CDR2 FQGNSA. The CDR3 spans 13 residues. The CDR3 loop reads CASSSLYTGELFF. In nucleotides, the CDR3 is TGTGCCAGCAGCTCACTTTACACCGGGGAGCTGTTTTTT.

The CDR3 bases are TGTGCCAGCAGCATCGGGGGAGGGACCCAAGAGCAGTTCTTC. The encoded protein is CASSIGGGTQEQFF. The chain combines TRBV7-9 with TRBJ2-1, with 7 bases fitting TRBD2. In germline, CDR1 is SEHNR, CDR2 FQNEAQ (reference sequence). The CDR3 length is 14 residues. Trimming cost V 5 bases and J 10 bases; bases outside gene matches: 11.

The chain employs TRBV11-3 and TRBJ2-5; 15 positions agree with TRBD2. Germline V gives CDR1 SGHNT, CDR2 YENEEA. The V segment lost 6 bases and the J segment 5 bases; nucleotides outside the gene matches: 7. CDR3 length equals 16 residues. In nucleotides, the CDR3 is TGTGCCAGCAGTTGGACTAGCGGGGGGGCTGAGGAGACCCAGTACTTC. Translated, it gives CASSWTSGGAEETQYF.

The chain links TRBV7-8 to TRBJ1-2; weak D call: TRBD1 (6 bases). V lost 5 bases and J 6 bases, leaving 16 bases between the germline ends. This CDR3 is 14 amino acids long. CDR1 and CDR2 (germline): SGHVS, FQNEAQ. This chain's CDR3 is CASSPRGGLDGYTF. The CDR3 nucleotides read TGTGCCAGCAGCCCGAGGGGGGGGCTCGATGGCTACACCTTC.

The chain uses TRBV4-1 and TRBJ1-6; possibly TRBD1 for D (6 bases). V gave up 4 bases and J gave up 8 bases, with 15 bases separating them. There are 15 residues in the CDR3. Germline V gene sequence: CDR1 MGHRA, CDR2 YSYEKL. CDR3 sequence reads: CASSRRTAGDSPLHF. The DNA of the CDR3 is TGCGCCAGCAGCCGCCGCACCGCAGGGGATTCACCCCTCCACTTT.

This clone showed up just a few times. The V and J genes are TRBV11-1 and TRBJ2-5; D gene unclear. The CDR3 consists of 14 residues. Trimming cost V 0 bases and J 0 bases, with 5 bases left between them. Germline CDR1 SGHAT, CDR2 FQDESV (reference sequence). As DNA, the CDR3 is TGTGCCAGCAGCTTAGCCATGTACCAAGAGACCCAGTACTTC. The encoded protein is CASSLAMYQETQYF.

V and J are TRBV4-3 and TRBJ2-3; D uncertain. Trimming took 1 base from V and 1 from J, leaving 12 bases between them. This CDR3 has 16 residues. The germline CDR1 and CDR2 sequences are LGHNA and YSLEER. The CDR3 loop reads CASSQAVNPGTDTQYF. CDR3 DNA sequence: TGCGCCAGCAGCCAAGCTGTGAACCCAGGCACAGATACGCAGTATTTT.

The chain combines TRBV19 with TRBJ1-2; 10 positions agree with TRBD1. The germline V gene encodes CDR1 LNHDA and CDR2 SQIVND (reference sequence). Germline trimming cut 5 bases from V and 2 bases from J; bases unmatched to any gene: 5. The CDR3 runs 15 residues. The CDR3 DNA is TGTGCCAGTAGTTCCCCGGGACAGGGGAACTATGGCTACACCTTC. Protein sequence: CASSSPGQGNYGYTF.

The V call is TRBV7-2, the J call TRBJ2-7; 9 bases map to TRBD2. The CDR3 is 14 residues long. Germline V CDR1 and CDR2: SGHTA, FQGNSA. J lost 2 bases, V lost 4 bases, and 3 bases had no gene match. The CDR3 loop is CASSSAGGPYEQYF. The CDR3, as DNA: TGTGCCAGCAGCTCAGCGGGGGGACCCTACGAGCAGTACTTC.

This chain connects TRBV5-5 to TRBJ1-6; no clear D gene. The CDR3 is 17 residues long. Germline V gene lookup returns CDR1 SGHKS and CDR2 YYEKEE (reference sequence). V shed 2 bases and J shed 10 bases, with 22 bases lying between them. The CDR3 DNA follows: TGTGCCAGCAGCTTTTCCGGGAGCATCGTCCGGCACTCACCCCTCCACTTT. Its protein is CASSFSGSIVRHSPLHF.